This T cell receptor (beta chain) was captured by sequencing in a study of blood T cell repertoires in COVID-19. In the source study's methods: For nucleated cells, counts were estimated from reference gene primer amplification. TCRdb keeps only in-frame clones here, not all; method: immunoSEQ multiplex PCR. The V and J calls and clone size are taken from that table; D and trimming were inferred from the DNA. The sample contains 95,000 to 110,000 clones, around 92% of which appear only once. Trimming removed 11 bases from V and 4 bases from J, with 11 bases in between. This CDR3 is 12 amino acids long. Germline V gene lookup returns CDR1 MDHEN and CDR2 SYDVKM.

This TCR derives from a middle-aged man with active or convalescent COVID-19. The sample comprised peripheral blood. This chain joins TRBV28 and TRBJ1-4; perhaps TRBD1 as D (6 bases). The CDR3 nucleotides are TGTGCCGCCGGACAGAATAATGAAAAACTGTTTTTT. The encoded protein is CAAGQNNEKLFF.